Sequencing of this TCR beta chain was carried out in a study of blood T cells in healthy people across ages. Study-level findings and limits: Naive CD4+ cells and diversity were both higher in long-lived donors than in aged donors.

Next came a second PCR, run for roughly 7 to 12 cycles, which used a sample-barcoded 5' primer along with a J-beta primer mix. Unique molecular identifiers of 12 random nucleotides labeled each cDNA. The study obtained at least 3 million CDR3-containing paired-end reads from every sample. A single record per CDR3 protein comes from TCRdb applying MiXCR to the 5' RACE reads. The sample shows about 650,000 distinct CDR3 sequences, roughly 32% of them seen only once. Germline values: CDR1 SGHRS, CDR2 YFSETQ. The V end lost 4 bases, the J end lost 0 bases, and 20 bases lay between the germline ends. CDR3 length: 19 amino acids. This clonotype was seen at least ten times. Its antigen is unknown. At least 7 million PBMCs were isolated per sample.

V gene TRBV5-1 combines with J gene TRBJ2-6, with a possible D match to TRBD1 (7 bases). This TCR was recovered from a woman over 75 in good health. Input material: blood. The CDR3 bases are TGCGCCAGCAGCCCACTCCAGGGGGGTTCTTCCTCTGGGGCCAACGTCCTGACTTTC. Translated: CASSPLQGGSSSGANVLTF.